This is a list of T cell receptor beta chains from one sample in a study of cytomegalovirus exposure and HLA in healthy donors. Using immunoSEQ multiplex PCR, the repertoire was profiled, and TCRdb retains in-frame clones only, with some absent. The profile shows about 160,000 clones, 70% to 80% of them singletons. Material: PBMCs. The receptors come from a male donor in good health and CMV-seronegative. The CDR3 runs from the conserved cysteine through the conserved F or W. A D gene is named only where the DNA matches it firmly. Expanded clones get a size class; other rows say once, few or many, or leave the size out.

v_gene: TRBV9
d_gene: TRBD2
j_gene: TRBJ2-1
abundance: NA
len: 16
CDR3nt: TGTGCCAGCAGCCTCACTAGCGGGTTTGCCTACAATGAGCAGTTCTTC
CDR3aa: CASSLTSGFAYNEQFF

v_gene: TRBV9
d_gene: TRBD1
j_gene: TRBJ2-3
abundance: NA
len: 15
CDR3nt: TGTGCCAGCAGCGAGGGGCAGGGGGGCACAGATACGCAGTATTTT
CDR3aa: CASSEGQGGTDTQYF

v_gene: TRBV27
d_gene: TRBD1
j_gene: TRBJ1-6
abundance: NA
len: 15
CDR3nt: TGTGCCACCAGGACAGGGAGCTCCTATAATTCACCCCTCCACTTT
CDR3aa: CATRTGSSYNSPLHF

v_gene: TRBV5-1
d_gene: TRBD2
j_gene: TRBJ2-7
abundance: NA
len: 14
CDR3nt: TGCGCCAGCAGCCTAACCGGGACTACCTACGAGCAGTACTTC
CDR3aa: CASSLTGTTYEQYF

v_gene: TRBV10-3
d_gene: NA
j_gene: TRBJ2-7
abundance: NA
len: 14
CDR3nt: TGTGCCATCACCGACCCCGGACAGAACTACGAGCAGTACTTC
CDR3aa: CAITDPGQNYEQYF

v_gene: TRBV7-9
d_gene: NA
j_gene: TRBJ1-1
abundance: NA
len: 14
CDR3nt: TGTGCCAGCAGCTTAGCGAGGGAACGAGTCGGAGCTTTCTTT
CDR3aa: CASSLARERVGAFF

v_gene: TRBV5-4
d_gene: TRBD2
j_gene: TRBJ2-2
abundance: NA
len: 15
CDR3nt: TGTGCCAGCAGCCCCCAGCGGGGGAGCACCGGGGAGCTGTTTTTT
CDR3aa: CASSPQRGSTGELFF

v_gene: TRBV18
d_gene: TRBD1
j_gene: TRBJ1-5
abundance: once
len: 16
CDR3nt: TGTGCCAGCTCACCAAGGGAGTCCCAGGGGGATCAGCCCCAGCATTTT
CDR3aa: CASSPRESQGDQPQHF

v_gene: TRBV27
d_gene: TRBD1
j_gene: TRBJ1-6
abundance: NA
len: 13
CDR3nt: TGTGCCAGCAGATGGACAGGGGCGGCACCCCTCCACTTT
CDR3aa: CASRWTGAAPLHF

v_gene: TRBV2
d_gene: TRBD1
j_gene: TRBJ2-2
abundance: NA
len: 16
CDR3nt: TGTGCCAGCCGGGACAGTTCTAAGGGGACCACCGGGGAGCTGTTTTTT
CDR3aa: CASRDSSKGTTGELFF

v_gene: TRBV6-1
d_gene: NA
j_gene: TRBJ2-7
abundance: NA
len: 15
CDR3nt: TGTGCCAGCAGTGAAATCCCAGCGGGCCCCTACGAGCAGTACTTC
CDR3aa: CASSEIPAGPYEQYF

v_gene: TRBV12-5
d_gene: NA
j_gene: TRBJ1-4
abundance: NA
len: 14
CDR3nt: TGTGCTAGTGGTTCCCGGGACACCCATGAAAAGCTGTTTTTT
CDR3aa: CASGSRDTHEKLFF

v_gene: TRBV7-3
d_gene: TRBD2
j_gene: TRBJ2-7
abundance: NA
len: 16
CDR3nt: TGTGCCAGCAGCCCCTCCGGGACTAGCGGGAACTACGAGCAGTACTTC
CDR3aa: CASSPSGTSGNYEQYF

v_gene: TRBV7-8
d_gene: NA
j_gene: TRBJ2-7
abundance: once
len: 17
CDR3nt: TGTGCCAGCAGCTTAGGGGTTCTGGCAGGGGCTCCCTACGAGCAGTACTTC
CDR3aa: CASSLGVLAGAPYEQYF

v_gene: TRBV29-1
d_gene: NA
j_gene: TRBJ2-7
abundance: NA
len: 14
CDR3nt: TGCAGCGTGGGGCATTTTGGTGTCTCCTACGAGCAGTACTTC
CDR3aa: CSVGHFGVSYEQYF

v_gene: TRBV5-1
d_gene: TRBD1
j_gene: TRBJ2-7
abundance: NA
len: 18
CDR3nt: TGCGCCAGCAGCCGTAAACCAACTGGGACAGGGGGTCAATACGAGCAGTACTTC
CDR3aa: CASSRKPTGTGGQYEQYF